This TCR beta chain was retrieved from a study of T cell repertoires in cytomegalovirus infection. Across the study: An indication of both CMV infection and matching HLA type came from public TCR beta signatures.

Germline CDR1 is MNHEY and CDR2 is SMNVEV (reference sequence). This CDR3 is 15 amino acids long. V gave up 3 bases and J gave up 4 bases; unmatched junction bases: 5. This clonotype came up many times. TCRdb processed the reads anew with MiXCR; each CDR3 protein has one entry. The sample lists almost 500,000 distinct CDR3 sequences, about 11% occurring once. The source of this sequence is a human donor in good health (CMV status not recorded). Some clones in this sample may be carry-over from other donors' samples. The sequenced sample was PBMCs. The rearrangement uses TRBV27 and TRBJ2-1; 8 bases match TRBD2. The CDR3 region is CASSLPSGQYNEQFF. The CDR3 DNA reads as TGTGCCAGCAGTTTGCCTAGCGGGCAGTACAATGAGCAGTTCTTC.